The clone carrying this TCR beta chain was seen once. What it binds is not known. This sample stems from a study of vaccination effects on CD4 cells after COVID-19. Clones were sequenced by immunoSEQ multiplex PCR, and TCRdb holds only the in-frame ones, with some missing. This table has 22,000 or so clones, 70% to 85% appearing once. Within the ViraFEST assay, antigen-specific CD4+ T cells underwent expansion with viral peptide pools prior to sequencing. Once cultured for 10 days, the cells underwent separation to obtain CD4+ T cells. The individual was infected with SARS-CoV-2 between March and December 2020, as confirmed by PCR. Cultures received IL-2 medium that replaced half the medium on days 3 and 7. The length of the CDR3 is 15 residues. Germline loops: CDR1 SGHRS, CDR2 YFSETQ. Trimming took 2 bases from V and 0 from J; bases not matched to a gene: 4.

The sequence derives from a human donor who had a prior SARS-CoV-2 infection. The sample in question was CD4+ T cells from PBMCs cultured with a peptide pool, obtained before COVID-19 vaccination. V gene TRBV5-1 combines with J gene TRBJ2-7; 8 bases fit TRBD2. CDR3 DNA: TGCGCCAGCAGCTTTTTAGCGGGACACTCCTACGAGCAGTACTTC. This sequence encodes CASSFLAGHSYEQYF.